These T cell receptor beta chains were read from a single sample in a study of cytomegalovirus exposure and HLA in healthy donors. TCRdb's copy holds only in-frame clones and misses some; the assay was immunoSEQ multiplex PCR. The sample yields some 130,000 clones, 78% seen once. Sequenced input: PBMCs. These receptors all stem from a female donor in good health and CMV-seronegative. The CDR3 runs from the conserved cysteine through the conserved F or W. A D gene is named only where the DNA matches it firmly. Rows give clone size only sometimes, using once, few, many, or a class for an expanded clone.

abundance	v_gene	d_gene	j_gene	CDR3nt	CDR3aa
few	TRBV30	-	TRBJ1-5	TGTGCCTGGAGTGTAGGATTGGGCAGTGCCTATAGCAATCAGCCCCAGCATTTT	CAWSVGLGSAYSNQPQHF
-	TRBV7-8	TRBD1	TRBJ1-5	TGTGCCAGCAGCCCCGGGACAGGGAGAGGCAATCAGCCCCAGCATTTT	CASSPGTGRGNQPQHF
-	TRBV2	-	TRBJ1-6	TGTGCCAGCAGTGAAGCCCGGAGGGATTCACCCCTCCACTTT	CASSEARRDSPLHF
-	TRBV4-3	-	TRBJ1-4	TGCGCCAGCAGCCAAGGACAGATTGCAACTAATGAAAAACTGTTTTTT	CASSQGQIATNEKLFF
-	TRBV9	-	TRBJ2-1	TGTGCCAGCAGCGTAGGTAACTCCTACAATGAGCAGTTCTTC	CASSVGNSYNEQFF
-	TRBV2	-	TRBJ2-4	TGTGCCAGCATGGGGCTAGCCAAAAACATTCAGTACTTC	CASMGLAKNIQYF
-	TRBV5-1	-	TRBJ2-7	TGCGCCAGCAGCTTGGTGAGCAGCGGGTACTCCTACGAGCAGTACTTC	CASSLVSSGYSYEQYF
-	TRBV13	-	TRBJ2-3	TGTGCCAGCAGCTTAGGCTCCGGGTCGGTCTACGAGTATTTT	CASSLGSGSVYEYF
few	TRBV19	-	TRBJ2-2	TGTGCCACCACGACCGATACCCAACACCGTTCGGGGACCGGGGAGCTGTTTTTT	CATTTDTQHRSGTGELFF
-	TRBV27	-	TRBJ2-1	TGTGCCAGCAGTACTCACATGGGGACACGAGATGAGCAGTTCTTC	CASSTHMGTRDEQFF
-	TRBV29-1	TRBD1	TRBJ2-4	TGCAGCGTGGGAAGGACAGGGGGGGACATTCAGTACTTC	CSVGRTGGDIQYF
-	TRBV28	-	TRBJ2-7	TGTGCCAGCAGTTTACGCAGCTCCTACGAGCAGTACTTC	CASSLRSSYEQYF
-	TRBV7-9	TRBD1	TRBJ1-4	TGTGCCAGCAGCCGACAGGGGGCAGGAGAAAAACTGTTTTTT	CASSRQGAGEKLFF
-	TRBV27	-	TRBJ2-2	TGTGCCAGCAAGGCAGGGGTTGCGGGAGATGGAGACACCGGGGAGCTGTTTTTT	CASKAGVAGDGDTGELFF
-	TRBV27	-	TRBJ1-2	TGTGCCAGCAGTTCCCGGGCCAAGGGAGGGGGCTACACCTTC	CASSSRAKGGGYTF
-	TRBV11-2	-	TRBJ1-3	TGCGCCAGCAGCTGGGGTCGGGGTTACGGAAACACCATATATTTT	CASSWGRGYGNTIYF
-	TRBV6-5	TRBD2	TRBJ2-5	TGTGCCAGCAGTTACTCGACTAGCGGGAGCAGGGAGACCCAGTACTTC	CASSYSTSGSRETQYF
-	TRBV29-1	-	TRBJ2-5	TGCAGCGTTGGGAGCTTAGCCGGGGATAAAGAGACCCAGTACTTC	CSVGSLAGDKETQYF
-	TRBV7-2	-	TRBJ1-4	TGTGCCAGCAGCTCACAGGGTGCAACTAATGAAAAACTGTTTTTT	CASSSQGATNEKLFF
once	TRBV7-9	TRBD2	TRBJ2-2	TGTGCCAGCAGCTTACGTCGGCCGGGAGGGGGGAACACCGGGGAGCTGTTTTTT	CASSLRRPGGGNTGELFF
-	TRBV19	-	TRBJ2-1	TGTGCCAGTAGTATAGTGAAGGACAAAAATGAGCAGTTCTTC	CASSIVKDKNEQFF
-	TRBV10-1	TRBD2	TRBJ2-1	TGCGCCAGCAGTGAAAGCGGGAGAGCCTACAATGAGCAGTTCTTC	CASSESGRAYNEQFF
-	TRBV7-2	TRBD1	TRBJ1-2	TGTGCCAGCAGCTTACTCCGACAGGGCGGGAACTATGGCTACACCTTC	CASSLLRQGGNYGYTF
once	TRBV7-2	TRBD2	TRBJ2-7	TGTGCCAGCAGCTTAGGTACTAGCGGGAAGCAGTACTTC	CASSLGTSGKQYF